This T cell receptor beta chain was documented in a study of blood T cell repertoires in COVID-19. Whole-study context: Samples came from the United States, Italy and Spain, spanning acute and convalescent COVID-19. In each case, the material was cDNA or gDNA derived from T cells, B-cell-depleted T cells, or PBMCs.

V was clipped by 6 bases and J by 10 bases; unmatched bases: 15. Germline V gene sequence: CDR1 LGHDT, CDR2 YNNKEL (reference sequence). The CDR3 contains 17 residues. How the authors handled the data: The assay estimated nucleated cells by amplifying reference gene primers. Produced via immunoSEQ multiplex PCR; TCRdb's table is partial and in-frame only. V and J calls plus clone size are reproduced from that table; the DNA served to infer D and trimming. The sample carries around 260,000 clones, approximately 86% recorded once. The chain carries TRBV3-1 (or the pseudogene TRBV3-2) and TRBJ1-6; the match to TRBD1 covers 10 bases. The origin of this receptor is a man aged 25 to 40 with active or convalescent COVID-19. Sequencing was done on a sample of peripheral blood. CDR3 sequence reads: CASSRNRQGASRSPLHF. For the CDR3, the DNA is TGTGCCAGCAGTCGAAACCGACAGGGGGCATCTCGCTCACCCCTCCACTTT.